These 25 T cell receptor beta chains originate from one sample sequenced in a study of T cells in Graves' hyperthyroidism and ophthalmopathy. Amplification targeted TCR beta CDR3 regions from RNA transcripts. An initial round of RT-PCR targeting the TCR CDR3 relied on the HTBI primer set. TCRdb redid the calling of the multiplex PCR reads with MiXCR, one entry per CDR3 protein. The sample has 500,000 to 650,000 distinct CDR3 sequences, 15% to 20% seen once. The specimen sequenced was blood. The receptors originated from a man between 35 and 55 years old with Graves' ophthalmopathy.

This clonotype was observed a single time. The V gene is TRBV7-2, the J gene TRBJ2-2; 7 positions agree with TRBD1. J gave up 4 bases and V 5 bases, and 10 bases lay outside the gene matches. The CDR3 is 16 amino acids. The germline CDR1 and CDR2 sequences are SGHTA and FQGNSA. The CDR3 here is CASSPAGTVSTGELFF. CDR3 nucleotide sequence: TGTGCCAGCAGCCCGGCCGGGACAGTGAGCACCGGGGAGCTGTTTTTT.

The chain carries TRBV20-1 and TRBJ2-7; possibly TRBD2 for D (6 bases). The CDR3 has 14 amino acids. The germline V gene encodes CDR1 DFQATT and CDR2 SNEGSKA (reference sequence). CDR3 DNA sequence: TGCAGCTCGGACCTCCCCGGGAGTTTCGATGAGCAGTACTTC. Protein sequence: CSSDLPGSFDEQYF.

In its sample, this clonotype was seen a few times. This chain links TRBV6-6 with TRBJ2-1, with D possibly matching TRBD1 (5 bases). The CDR3 totals 16 residues. Germline-derived CDR1 and CDR2 are MNHNY and SVGAGI (reference sequence). Trimming removed 0 bases at V and 1 base at J, with 10 bases between. CDR3 residues: CASSYSWQGSYNEQFF. The CDR3 nucleotides read TGTGCCAGCAGTTACTCTTGGCAGGGTTCCTACAATGAGCAGTTCTTC.

The table lists this clonotype with a few counts. The V and J genes are TRBV5-6 and TRBJ2-7, with D possibly matching TRBD2 (7 bases). The CDR3 sequence is 15 residues long. Germline-derived CDR1 and CDR2 are SGHDT and YYEEEE. Trimming stripped 5 bases from V and 2 bases from J, with 17 bases between. The CDR3 bases are TGTGCCAGCAGGGGGGAGGGAACAGGGACCTACGAGCAGTACTTC. This encodes CASRGEGTGTYEQYF. The full variable domain, with the rest looked up from reference TRBV5-6 and TRBJ2-7, is DAGVTQSPTHLIKTRGQQVTLRCSPKSGHDTVSWYQQALGQGPQFIFQYYEEEERQRGNFPDRFSGHQFPNYSSELNVNALLLGDSALYLCASRGEGTGTYEQYFGPGTRLTVT.

This clonotype was seen ten or more times. The CDR3 region is CSAPRDPSTDTQYF. DNA for the CDR3: TGCAGTGCTCCAAGGGACCCAAGCACAGATACGCAGTATTTT. The gene calls are TRBV20-1 and TRBJ2-3; perhaps D is TRBD1 or TRBD2 (5 bases each). This CDR3 is built from 14 residues. CDR1 and CDR2 (germline): DFQATT, SNEGSKA (reference sequence). The germline V and J ends were trimmed by 5 bases and 0 bases, with 12 bases remaining between them.

This clonotype appeared a single time. A read error may account for a junction end that differs from germline. V usage is TRBV20-1 and J usage is TRBJ1-5; 7 nucleotides agree with TRBD1. CDR3 size: 12 residues. The V gene's germline CDR1 is DFQATT and CDR2 SNEGSKA (reference sequence). CDR3 nucleotide sequence: TGCGGTGCCCTCGGAGGGGGCCAGCCCCAGCATTTT. Its protein product is CGALGGGQPQHF.

This clonotype was seen more than once but under ten times. The V gene is TRBV5-1, the J gene TRBJ2-7; 7 nucleotides line up with TRBD1. Losses at the gene ends were 2 bases for V and 4 bases for J; bases not matched to a gene: 6. CDR3 size: 14 residues. Germline V gene data show CDR1 as SGHRS and CDR2 as YFSETQ. As DNA, the CDR3 is TGCGCCAGCAGCTTCGGACAGGCGGCTTACGAGCAGTACTTC. This translates into CASSFGQAAYEQYF.

This clonotype was recorded a few times. The chain is built from TRBV6-1 and TRBJ2-3; D perhaps matches TRBD2 (6 bases). The CDR3 covers 15 residues. Germline loops: CDR1 MNHNS, CDR2 SASEGT. With 1 base removed from V and 3 bases from J, the gap between germline ends came to 11 bases. In DNA, the CDR3 is TGTGCCAGCAGTGAAGTCGGGGGTAGGACAGATACGCAGTATTTT. This sequence encodes CASSEVGGRTDTQYF.

This clonotype was detected many times. V is TRBV5-5 and J is TRBJ2-7; D is perhaps TRBD1 (6 bases). Trimming cost V 4 bases and J 0 bases, with 14 bases left between them. Germline assignment: CDR1 SGHKS and CDR2 YYEKEE (reference sequence). This CDR3 is 15 amino acids long. The CDR3 sequence: CASSDHGTPSYEQYF. For the CDR3, the DNA is TGTGCCAGCAGCGACCACGGGACACCCTCCTACGAGCAGTACTTC.

This chain links TRBV13 with TRBJ2-7; tentative D call: TRBD1 (7 bases). The V end was cut by 5 bases, the J end by 3 bases, with 11 bases between. CDR3 length equals 13 residues. Germline CDR1 and CDR2: PRHDT and FYEKMQ (reference sequence). The CDR3 region is CASSRGTDYEQYF. Written as DNA, the CDR3 is TGTGCCAGCAGCCGGGGGACAGACTACGAGCAGTACTTC. Filled out from reference TRBV13 and TRBJ2-7, the complete variable domain reads AAGVIQSPRHLIKEKRETATLKCYPIPRHDTVYWYQQGPGQDPQFLISFYEKMQSDKGSIPDRFSAQQFSDYHSELNMSSLELGDSALYFCASSRGTDYEQYFGPGTRLTVT.

This clonotype has ten or more counts. This chain links TRBV12-3 or TRBV12-4 with TRBJ2-3; unclear D gene. V was clipped by 7 bases and J by 7 bases, with 12 bases between them. The CDR3 is 12 amino acids. CDR3 DNA sequence: TGTGCCAGCACCCCTCTAGTGAATACGCAGTATTTT. Its protein is CASTPLVNTQYF.

This clonotype has more than one count but fewer than ten. V is TRBV20-1 and J is TRBJ1-4; D is unclear. V dropped 0 bases and J dropped 5 bases, with 13 bases sitting between them. This CDR3 is built from 15 residues. Germline V lookup: CDR1 DFQATT, CDR2 SNEGSKA (reference sequence). The CDR3 sequence: CSARDLHQLNEKLFF. The CDR3 nucleotides are TGCAGTGCTAGAGATCTACACCAGTTAAATGAAAAACTGTTTTTT.

This clonotype was seen more than once but under ten times. The chain recombines TRBV12-3 or TRBV12-4 with TRBJ1-6; D remains ambiguous. The germline V and J ends were trimmed by 6 bases and 9 bases, with 9 bases remaining between them. This CDR3 region has 12 residues. CDR3 in DNA: TGTGCCAGCAGGTTGTCCCCTTCACCCCTCCACTTT. It yields the protein CASRLSPSPLHF.

Note on this clonotype: A much more abundant neighbour one base away suggests this may be a read error. The chain employs TRBV30 and TRBJ2-7; 7 bases align to TRBD1. The CDR3 loop spans 12 amino acids. Trimming at V came to 8 bases and at J to 2 bases, leaving 6 bases not matched to a gene. Germline-derived CDR1 and CDR2 are GTSNPN and SVGIG (reference sequence). The CDR3 region has the DNA TGTGCCCGGACGGGACAGACCTACGAGCAGTACTTC. Translation: CARTGQTYEQYF.

At least ten counts were recorded for this clonotype. The chain carries TRBV5-6 and TRBJ2-7; 11 bases match TRBD2. Trimming removed 0 bases from V and 5 bases from J; junction bases left unmatched: 10. CDR1 is SGHDT, CDR2 YYEEEE, per germline. CDR3 length equals 17 residues. CDR3 in amino acids: CASSLVNSGRARDEQYF. The CDR3 coding sequence is TGTGCCAGCAGCTTGGTTAATAGCGGGAGGGCCAGGGACGAGCAGTACTTC. Supplemented by reference TRBV5-6 and TRBJ2-7, the full variable domain reads DAGVTQSPTHLIKTRGQQVTLRCSPKSGHDTVSWYQQALGQGPQFIFQYYEEEERQRGNFPDRFSGHQFPNYSSELNVNALLLGDSALYLCASSLVNSGRARDEQYFGPGTRLTVT.

This clonotype was seen many times. V is TRBV5-1 and J is TRBJ2-3; 9 bases agree with TRBD1. V shed 4 bases, J shed 4 bases, and the junction held 7 bases outside the gene matches. The CDR3 runs 15 residues. Germline CDR1 reads SGHRS; CDR2 reads YFSETQ. The CDR3 sequence: CASSRDRDVADTQYF. For the CDR3, the DNA is TGCGCCAGCAGCCGGGACAGGGATGTCGCAGATACGCAGTATTTT. The entire variable domain, with the rest obtained from reference TRBV5-1 and TRBJ2-3, is as follows: KAGVTQTPRYLIKTRGQQVTLSCSPISGHRSVSWYQQTPGQGLQFLFEYFSETQRNKGNFPGRFSGRQFSNSRSEMNVSTLELGDSALYLCASSRDRDVADTQYFGPGTRLTVL.

This clonotype has just a few counts. The chain carries TRBV11-2 and TRBJ1-2; 7 nucleotides match TRBD1. CDR1 and CDR2 (germline): SGHAT, FQNNGV. The CDR3 runs 14 residues. Unmatched junction bases numbered 8, after V lost 7 bases and J lost 3 bases. The CDR3 nucleotides are TGTGCCAGCACACTGGGCAGGGGGTACTATGGCTACACCTTC. This translates into CASTLGRGYYGYTF.

There are a few counts of this clonotype. The gene calls are TRBV10-2 and TRBJ2-1, with TRBD2 identical over 10 bases. Germline V lookup: CDR1 WSHSY, CDR2 SAAADI. The J segment lost 10 bases and the V segment lost 4 bases, leaving 7 bases of the junction unmatched. The CDR3 extends over 14 amino acids. The CDR3 is CASSGLAGAREQFF. The CDR3 nucleotides read TGCGCCAGCAGTGGGCTAGCGGGAGCCCGCGAGCAGTTCTTC.

Many counts were recorded for this clonotype. The V gene is TRBV28, the J gene TRBJ2-1; 9 bases are a match to TRBD2. The V gene end was trimmed by 3 bases and the J gene end by 4 bases; junction bases not matched to a gene: 4. The germline V gene encodes CDR1 MDHEN and CDR2 SYDVKM. This CDR3 has 15 amino acids. Written as DNA, the CDR3 is TGTGCCAGCAGTTTCATTAGCGGGAGTTACAATGAGCAGTTCTTC. This gives the protein CASSFISGSYNEQFF.

This clonotype was counted between two and nine times. The genes are TRBV29-1 and TRBJ2-5; D may correspond to TRBD1 or TRBD2 (5 bases each). Germline V lookup: CDR1 SQVTM, CDR2 ANQGSEA. CDR3 length: 13 residues. V lost 6 bases and J 1 base, leaving 12 bases between the germline ends. The CDR3 DNA is TGCAGCGTGGCTCGGGGACCCCAAGAGACCCAGTACTTC. Its translation: CSVARGPQETQYF. Full variable domain (remainder filled in from reference TRBV29-1 and TRBJ2-5): SAVISQKPSRDICQRGTSLTIQCQVDSQVTMMFWYRQQPGQSLTLIATANQGSEATYESGFVIDKFPISRPNLTFSTLTVSNMSPEDSSIYLCSVARGPQETQYFGPGTRLLVL.

This clonotype was seen ten or more times. The rearrangement joins TRBV30 to TRBJ2-7; D is undetermined. This CDR3 comprises 12 residues. Trimming left V 2 bases short and J 3 bases short, with 8 bases between. Germline V lookup: CDR1 GTSNPN, CDR2 SVGIG (reference sequence). Written as DNA, the CDR3 is TGTGCCTGGAGTTTGCAAATCTACGAGCAGTACTTC. Protein sequence: CAWSLQIYEQYF.

There are a few counts of this clonotype. The J gene is TRBJ2-1, the V gene TRBV20-1; 9 bases are a match to TRBD2. Germline assignment: CDR1 DFQATT and CDR2 SNEGSKA (reference sequence). The ends lost 6 bases at V and 10 bases at J; junction bases unmatched: 13. The CDR3 length is 14 residues. The CDR3: CSAPLGRGGLEQFF. CDR3 nucleotides: TGCAGTGCGCCCCTGGGGCGGGGGGGCCTAGAGCAGTTCTTC.

This clonotype was detected a few times. The V and J genes are TRBV7-3 and TRBJ2-7, with TRBD1 matching 7 bases. Germline loops: CDR1 SGHTA, CDR2 FQGTGA. The CDR3 length is 12 residues. Trimming cost V 5 bases and J 7 bases; bases outside gene matches: 5. This chain's CDR3 is CASSLGTEEQYF. CDR3 DNA sequence: TGTGCCAGCAGCCTAGGGACAGAAGAGCAGTACTTC.

This clonotype has just a few counts. This chain connects TRBV5-5 to TRBJ2-7; no definite D call. Trimming pared 0 bases from V and 8 bases from J, leaving 15 bases between. There are 14 residues in the CDR3. CDR1 is SGHKS and CDR2 is YYEKEE in the germline V gene (reference sequence). In nucleotides, the CDR3 is TGTGCCAGCAGCTTGGGATCCCCAGTGTGGAAGCAGTACTTC. It codes for CASSLGSPVWKQYF.

This clonotype came up a few times. The chain is built from TRBV6-1 and TRBJ1-6; TRBD1 agrees at 7 bases. The CDR3 is made up of 15 amino acids. Looked up from germline, CDR1 is MNHNS and CDR2 is SASEGT. After removal of 6 bases from V and 7 bases from J, the junction contained 9 bases not matched to a gene. The CDR3 spells CASREQGWGNSPLHF. CDR3 DNA sequence: TGTGCCAGCAGGGAACAGGGGTGGGGAAATTCACCCCTCCACTTT.